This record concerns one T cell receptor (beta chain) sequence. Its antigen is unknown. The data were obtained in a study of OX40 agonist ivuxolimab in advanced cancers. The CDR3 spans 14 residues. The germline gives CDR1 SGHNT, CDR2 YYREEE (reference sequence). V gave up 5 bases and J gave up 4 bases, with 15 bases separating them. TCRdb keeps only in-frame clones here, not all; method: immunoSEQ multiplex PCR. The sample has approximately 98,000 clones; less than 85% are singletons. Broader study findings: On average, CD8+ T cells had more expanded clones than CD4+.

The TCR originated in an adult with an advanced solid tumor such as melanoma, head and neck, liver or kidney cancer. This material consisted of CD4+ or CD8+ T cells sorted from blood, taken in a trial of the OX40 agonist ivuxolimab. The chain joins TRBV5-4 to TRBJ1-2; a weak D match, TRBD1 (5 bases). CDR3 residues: CASSPQRGGYGYTF. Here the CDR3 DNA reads TGTGCCAGCAGTCCCCAGAGGGGCGGCTATGGCTACACCTTC.